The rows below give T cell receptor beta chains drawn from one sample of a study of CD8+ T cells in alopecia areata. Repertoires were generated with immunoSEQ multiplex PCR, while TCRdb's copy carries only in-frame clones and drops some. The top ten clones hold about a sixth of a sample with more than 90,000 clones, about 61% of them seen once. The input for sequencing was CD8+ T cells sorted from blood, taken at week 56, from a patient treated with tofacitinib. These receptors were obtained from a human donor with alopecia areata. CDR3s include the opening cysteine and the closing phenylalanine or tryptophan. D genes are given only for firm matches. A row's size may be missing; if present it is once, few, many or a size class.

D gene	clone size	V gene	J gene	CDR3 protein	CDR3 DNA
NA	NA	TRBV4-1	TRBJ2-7	CASSQDAYEQYF	TGCGCCAGCAGCCAAGACGCCTACGAGCAGTACTTC
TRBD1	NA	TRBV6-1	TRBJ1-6	CASSDRDSSSYNSPLHF	TGTGCCAGCAGTGACCGGGACAGCAGCTCCTATAATTCACCCCTCCACTTT
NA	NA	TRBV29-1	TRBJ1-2	CSVDSRSGYTF	TGCAGCGTTGATAGTAGGTCTGGCTACACCTTC
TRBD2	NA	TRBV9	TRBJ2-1	CASSVAGRGGLNEQFF	TGTGCCAGCAGCGTAGCTGGGCGGGGGGGCCTGAATGAGCAGTTCTTC
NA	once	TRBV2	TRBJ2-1	CASSEALKRVQNEQFF	TGTGCCAGCAGTGAAGCGCTGAAAAGGGTTCAGAATGAGCAGTTCTTC
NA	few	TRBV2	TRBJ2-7	CASRGKYEQYF	TGTGCCAGCCGAGGGAAGTACGAGCAGTACTTC
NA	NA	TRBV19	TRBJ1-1	CASSIAPRGDTEAFF	TGTGCCAGTAGTATTGCCCCGCGAGGAGACACTGAAGCTTTCTTT
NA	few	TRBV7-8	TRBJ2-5	CATLGQETQYF	TGTGCCACCTTAGGACAAGAGACCCAGTACTTC
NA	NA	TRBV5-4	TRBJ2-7	CASSLEEPGTWGYEQYF	TGTGCCAGCAGCTTGGAGGAACCCGGAACGTGGGGCTACGAGCAGTACTTC
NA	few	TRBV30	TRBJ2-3	CAWSVRGVDTQYF	TGTGCCTGGAGTGTAAGAGGCGTAGATACGCAGTATTTT
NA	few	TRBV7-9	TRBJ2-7	CASSYPGDSYEQYF	TGTGCCAGCAGCTATCCGGGAGACTCCTACGAGCAGTACTTC
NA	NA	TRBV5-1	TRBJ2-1	CASSLDPSATYNEQFF	TGCGCCAGCAGCTTGGATCCTAGCGCAACCTACAATGAGCAGTTCTTC
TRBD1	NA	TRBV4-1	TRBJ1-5	CASSQDPGQNFNQPQHF	TGCGCCAGCAGCCAAGACCCGGGACAGAATTTCAATCAGCCCCAGCATTTT
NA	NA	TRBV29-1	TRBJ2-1	CSVEGSASEQFF	TGCAGCGTTGAAGGGTCGGCAAGTGAGCAGTTCTTC
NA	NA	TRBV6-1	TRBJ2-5	CASSEERSEQETQYF	TGTGCCAGCAGTGAAGAGAGGAGCGAACAAGAGACCCAGTACTTC
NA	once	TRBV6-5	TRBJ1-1	CASYFAQEAFF	TGTGCCAGTTACTTCGCCCAGGAAGCTTTCTTT
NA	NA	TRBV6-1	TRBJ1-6	CASSDGLSSYNSPLHF	TGTGCCAGCAGTGATGGCTTGAGCTCCTATAATTCACCCCTCCACTTT
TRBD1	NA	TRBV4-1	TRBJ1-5	CASSQDFGTGFTEPQHF	TGCGCCAGCAGCCAAGATTTTGGGACAGGCTTCACGGAGCCCCAGCATTTT
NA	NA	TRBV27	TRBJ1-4	CASSLWGADEKLFF	TGTGCCAGCAGTTTGTGGGGCGCCGATGAAAAACTGTTTTTT
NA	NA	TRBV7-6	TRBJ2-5	CASSLFGAVEETQYF	TGTGCCAGCAGCTTATTCGGGGCAGTCGAAGAGACCCAGTACTTC
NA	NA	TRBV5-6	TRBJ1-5	CASSLSREYSNQPQHF	TGTGCCAGCAGCTTGAGCAGGGAATATAGCAATCAGCCCCAGCATTTT
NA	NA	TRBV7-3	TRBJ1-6	CASSLATDYNSPLHF	TGTGCCAGCAGCTTAGCGACAGACTATAATTCACCCCTCCACTTT
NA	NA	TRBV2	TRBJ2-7	CASSGPGQTYEQYF	TGTGCCAGCAGTGGACCCGGACAGACGTACGAGCAGTACTTC
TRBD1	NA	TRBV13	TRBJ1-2	CASSAGTDGYTF	TGTGCCAGCAGCGCCGGGACAGACGGCTACACCTTC
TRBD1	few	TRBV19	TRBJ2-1	CASSIGTDSYNEQFF	TGTGCCAGTAGTATTGGGACAGATAGCTACAATGAGCAGTTCTTC
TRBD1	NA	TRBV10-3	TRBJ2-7	CAISATTGDEQYF	TGTGCCATCAGTGCGACCACAGGGGACGAGCAGTACTTC
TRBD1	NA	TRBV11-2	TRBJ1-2	CASSESGQPYGYTF	TGTGCCAGCAGCGAATCGGGACAGCCATATGGCTACACCTTC
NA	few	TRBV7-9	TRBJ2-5	CASSLSSQETQYF	TGTGCCAGCAGCTTAAGCAGCCAAGAGACCCAGTACTTC
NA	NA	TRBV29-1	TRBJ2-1	CSVDGTTETYNEQFF	TGCAGCGTCGACGGGACAACCGAAACCTACAATGAGCAGTTCTTC
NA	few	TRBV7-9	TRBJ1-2	CASRGENYGYTF	TGTGCCAGCCGGGGGGAGAACTATGGCTACACCTTC
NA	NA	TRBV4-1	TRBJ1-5	CASSQDRGTRPHHF	TGCGCCAGCAGCCAAGATCGGGGGACACGGCCCCATCATTTT
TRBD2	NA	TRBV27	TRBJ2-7	CASSSGANYEQYF	TGTGCCAGCAGCAGCGGGGCGAACTACGAGCAGTACTTC
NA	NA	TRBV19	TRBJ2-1	CASRGAGYNEQFF	TGTGCCAGTAGAGGGGCCGGATACAATGAGCAGTTCTTC
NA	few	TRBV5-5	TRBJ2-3	CASSLGLMPVADTQYF	TGTGCCAGCAGCTTAGGCCTAATGCCGGTCGCGGATACGCAGTATTTT
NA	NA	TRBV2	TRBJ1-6	CASGRGDSPLHF	TGTGCCAGCGGAAGGGGGGATTCACCCCTCCACTTT
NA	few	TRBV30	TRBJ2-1	CAWSVVGAYNEQFF	TGTGCCTGGAGTGTGGTCGGCGCCTACAATGAGCAGTTCTTC
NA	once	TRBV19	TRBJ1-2	CASSKGANYGYTF	TGTGCCAGTAGTAAAGGGGCGAACTATGGCTACACCTTC
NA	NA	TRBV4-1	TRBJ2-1	CASSQDRTRSEQFF	TGCGCCAGCAGCCAAGATAGGACGAGGAGTGAGCAGTTCTTC
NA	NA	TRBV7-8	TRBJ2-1	CASSLLGDNEQFF	TGTGCCAGTTCCTTATTGGGGGACAATGAGCAGTTCTTC
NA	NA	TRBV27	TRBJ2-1	CASSPRTATYNEQFF	TGTGCCAGCAGTCCACGGACAGCTACTTACAATGAGCAGTTCTTC
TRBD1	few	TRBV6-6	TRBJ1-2	CASSSLGTGANYGYTF	TGTGCCAGCAGTTCTTTGGGGACAGGTGCTAACTATGGCTACACCTTC
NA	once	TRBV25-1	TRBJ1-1	CASSAGALGAFF	TGTGCCAGCAGTGCAGGGGCCTTGGGGGCTTTCTTT
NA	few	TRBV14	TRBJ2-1	CASSQYYSDWANEQFF	TGTGCCAGCAGCCAGTACTACTCGGACTGGGCCAATGAGCAGTTCTTC
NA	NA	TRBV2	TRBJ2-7	CASSYSNLYEQYF	TGTGCCAGCAGTTACTCGAATCTATACGAGCAGTACTTC